This paragraph reports one T cell receptor beta chain. Its antigen is unidentified. This specimen comes from a study of shared clonotypes between healthy human individuals. Whole-study context: Researchers drew samples from a couple of women and a few men aged 18 to 49.

CDR1 is SEHNR, CDR2 FQNEAQ, per germline (reference sequence). The CDR3 runs 12 residues. V dropped 6 bases and J dropped 4 bases, with 10 bases sitting between them. Libraries were prepared by immunoSEQ multiplex PCR; TCRdb keeps only in-frame clonotypes and omits some of them. Among about 1.5 million clones, 95% to 99% were seen once, and the ten largest hold approximately 0.45%. Splitting of CD4+ cells produced CD45RA+ naive and CD45RA-negative memory subsets. Study outcomes and limitations: Richness estimates generally favored naive over memory subsets. Only blood was sampled, and tissue TCR repertoires likely differ from blood ones.

V and J are TRBV7-9 and TRBJ2-7; D is ambiguous. This clonotype was sampled from a man aged 30 to 39 in good health. Sequencing was carried out using naive CD4+ T cells sorted from blood. Documented subset: CD45RA+ positively selected. In DNA form, the CDR3 reads TGTGCCAGCAGTTTCAGCCAATACGAGCAGTACTTC. Translation gives CASSFSQYEQYF.